This T cell receptor (beta chain) was recorded in a study of T-cell memory formation after mild COVID-19. In this sample, this clonotype turned up a few times. Antigen specificity is unknown. TCRdb ran MiXCR on the 5' RACE reads and lists one entry per CDR3 protein. In the table there are under 300,000 distinct CDR3 sequences, 8% to 10% of which are singletons. Looked up from germline, CDR1 is LNHNV and CDR2 is YYDKDF (reference sequence). There are 13 residues in the CDR3. V dropped 0 bases and J dropped 7 bases, with 7 bases sitting between them. Study-wide findings and caveats: Confirmation was lacking for SARS-CoV-2 specificity of second-wave clones that peaked on day 37.

The chain joins TRBV15 to TRBJ1-5; D is unresolved. The source of this sequence is a man younger than 35 who had mild COVID-19 (a few samples of this study predate the infection). Cell type and time point are not known. The sequenced sample consisted of PBMCs or a T cell subset sorted from them (not recorded which). In nucleotides, the CDR3 is TGTGCCACCAGCAGAGATTCGGAACAGCCCCAGCATTTT. Amino acid sequence: CATSRDSEQPQHF.